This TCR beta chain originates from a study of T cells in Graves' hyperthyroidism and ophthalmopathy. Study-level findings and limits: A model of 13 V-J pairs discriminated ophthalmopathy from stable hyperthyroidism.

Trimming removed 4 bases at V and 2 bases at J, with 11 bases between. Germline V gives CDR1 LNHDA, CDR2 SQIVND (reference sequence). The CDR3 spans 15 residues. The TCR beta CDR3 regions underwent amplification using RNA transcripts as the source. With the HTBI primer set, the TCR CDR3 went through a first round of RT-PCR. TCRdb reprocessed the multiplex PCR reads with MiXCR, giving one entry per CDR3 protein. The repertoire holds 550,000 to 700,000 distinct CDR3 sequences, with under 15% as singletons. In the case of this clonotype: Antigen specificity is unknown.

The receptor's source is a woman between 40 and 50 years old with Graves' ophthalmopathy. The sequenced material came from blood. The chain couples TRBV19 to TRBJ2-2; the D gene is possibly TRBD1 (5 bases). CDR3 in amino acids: CASSTTQGNTGELFF. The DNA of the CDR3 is TGTGCCAGTAGTACAACCCAGGGTAACACCGGGGAGCTGTTTTTT.